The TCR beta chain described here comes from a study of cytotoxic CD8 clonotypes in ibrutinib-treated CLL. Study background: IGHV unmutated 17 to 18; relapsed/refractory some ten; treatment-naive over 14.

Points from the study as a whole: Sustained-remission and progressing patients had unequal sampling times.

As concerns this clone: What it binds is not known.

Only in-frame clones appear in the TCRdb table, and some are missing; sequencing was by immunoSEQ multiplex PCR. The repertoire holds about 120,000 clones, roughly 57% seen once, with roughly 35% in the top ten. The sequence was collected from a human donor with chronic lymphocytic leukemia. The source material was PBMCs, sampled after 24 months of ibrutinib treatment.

The CDR3 DNA reads TGTGCCAGCAGCGTAACAGGGGAGTACACTGAAGCTTTCTTT. Translation gives CASSVTGEYTEAFF. J is TRBJ1-1 and V is TRBV7-9; 7 bases are a match to TRBD1. The V segment lost 5 bases and the J segment 3 bases; nucleotides outside the gene matches: 6. CDR3 length: 14 residues. Germline values: CDR1 SEHNR, CDR2 FQNEAQ (reference sequence).